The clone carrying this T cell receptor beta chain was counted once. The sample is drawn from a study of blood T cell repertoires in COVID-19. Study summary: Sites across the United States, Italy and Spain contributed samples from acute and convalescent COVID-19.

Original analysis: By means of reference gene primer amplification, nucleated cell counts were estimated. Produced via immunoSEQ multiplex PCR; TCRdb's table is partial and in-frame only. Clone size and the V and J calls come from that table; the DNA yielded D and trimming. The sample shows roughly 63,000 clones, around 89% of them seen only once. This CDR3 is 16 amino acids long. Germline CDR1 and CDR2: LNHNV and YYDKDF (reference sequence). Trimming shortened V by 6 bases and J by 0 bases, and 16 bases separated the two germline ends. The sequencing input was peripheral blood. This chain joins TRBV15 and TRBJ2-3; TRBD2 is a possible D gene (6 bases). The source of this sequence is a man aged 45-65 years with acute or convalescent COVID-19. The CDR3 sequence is CATREYSGSSTDTQYF. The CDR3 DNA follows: TGTGCCACCAGGGAGTATAGCGGTTCTAGCACAGATACGCAGTATTTT.